Below are 14 T cell receptor beta chains sequenced from a single sample in a study of identical twins. TCRdb fed the 5' RACE reads into MiXCR, producing one record per CDR3 protein. The profile covers some 660,000 distinct CDR3 sequences, with around 8.6% appearing a single time and 0.75% to 1% taken by the ten largest. The data were also submitted as part of a second study, on yellow fever vaccine responses in identical twins.

Sequenced sample: PBMCs. Receptors were obtained from a woman between 18 and 29 years old in good health.

This clonotype was recorded many times. The J gene is TRBJ2-7, the V gene TRBV3-1; 13 nucleotides agree with TRBD2. CDR1 and CDR2 (germline): LGHDT, YNNKEL (reference sequence). Trimming at V came to 0 bases and at J to 3 bases, leaving 5 bases not matched to a gene. The CDR3 covers 17 residues. CDR3 DNA: TGTGCCAGCAGCCAAGAACCCGGACTAGCGGGAGTCTACGAGCAGTACTTC. Protein product: CASSQEPGLAGVYEQYF.

The table lists this clonotype with a few counts. The CDR3 loop reads CASSSAGLAKAETQYF. Here the CDR3 DNA reads TGTGCCAGCAGCTCTGCGGGACTAGCGAAGGCCGAGACCCAGTACTTC. The J gene is TRBJ2-5, the V gene TRBV7-2, with TRBD2 identical over 10 bases. V lost 4 bases to trimming and J lost 5 bases; unmatched junction nucleotides: 10. The CDR3 extends over 16 amino acids. CDR1 is SGHTA, CDR2 FQGNSA, per germline. The whole variable domain, remainder taken from reference TRBV7-2 and TRBJ2-5, is GAGVSQSPSNKVTEKGKDVELRCDPISGHTALYWYRQSLGQGLEFLIYFQGNSAPDKSGLPSDRFSAERTGGSVSTLTIQRTQQEDSAVYLCASSSAGLAKAETQYFGPGTRLLVL.

This clonotype was seen many times. The rearrangement joins TRBV24-1 to TRBJ2-1; D might be TRBD1 or TRBD2, each matching 6 bases. CDR3 length: 13 amino acids. Germline CDR1 is KGHDR and CDR2 is SFDVKD. The germline V and J ends were trimmed by 5 bases and 10 bases, with 14 bases remaining between them. In DNA, the CDR3 is TGTGCCACCAGTGTATTGGGGGGCTGGGAGCAGTTCTTC. Amino acid sequence: CATSVLGGWEQFF.

This clonotype was recorded many times. This chain links TRBV9 with TRBJ2-7; 7 nucleotides align to TRBD1. The germline V gene encodes CDR1 SGDLS and CDR2 YYNGEE. The CDR3 spans 16 residues. Losses at the gene ends were 4 bases for V and 0 bases for J; bases not matched to a gene: 10. In nucleotides, the CDR3 is TGTGCCAGCAGCCTCAATCCGGACAGGTTCTCCTACGAGCAGTACTTC. Its translation is CASSLNPDRFSYEQYF.

This clonotype showed up just a few times. This sequence joins TRBV6-1 and TRBJ2-1, with 9 bases aligning to TRBD2. CDR1 MNHNS and CDR2 SASEGT come from the germline V gene. This CDR3 comprises 13 residues. Trimming took 8 bases from V and 4 from J; bases not matched to a gene: 3. The chain's CDR3 is CASASGAYNEQFF. Written as DNA, the CDR3 is TGTGCCAGCGCTAGCGGGGCTTACAATGAGCAGTTCTTC.

This clonotype was seen ten or more times. CDR3 in amino acids: CASLGHAETQYF. The CDR3 nucleotides read TGTGCCAGCCTCGGACACGCAGAGACCCAGTACTTC. The chain recombines TRBV2 with TRBJ2-5; maybe TRBD1 (5 bases). The V end lost 8 bases, the J end lost 4 bases, and 11 bases lay between the germline ends. Germline V gene lookup returns CDR1 SNHLY and CDR2 FYNNEI. The CDR3 covers 12 residues.

The chain's CDR3 is CATSPTGRKAQPQHF. CDR3 nucleotides: TGTGCCACCAGCCCGACAGGGAGGAAGGCTCAGCCCCAGCATTTT. The chain has TRBV24-1 and TRBJ1-5, with TRBD1 matching 7 bases. The CDR3 runs to 15 residues. Germline V CDR1 and CDR2: KGHDR, SFDVKD. V dropped 7 bases and J dropped 6; count of bases not matched to a gene: 11.

This clonotype was detected only a few times. J is TRBJ2-5 and V is TRBV28; weak D call: TRBD2 (5 bases). The germline V and J ends were trimmed by 2 bases and 0 bases, with 10 bases remaining between them. Germline lookup yields CDR1 MDHEN and CDR2 SYDVKM. The CDR3 sequence is 15 residues long. The CDR3 DNA is TGTGCCAGCAGTTTAGGTTCGGGGTACCAAGAGACCCAGTACTTC. Its translation: CASSLGSGYQETQYF.

This clonotype was found a few times. The rearrangement uses TRBV4-2 and TRBJ2-1, with D tentatively TRBD1 (6 bases). CDR3 length equals 15 residues. Germline CDR1 LGHNA, CDR2 YNFKEQ. With 2 bases removed from V and 7 bases from J, the gap between germline ends came to 15 bases. CDR3 sequence: CASSQRVQGGNEQFF. In DNA, the CDR3 is TGTGCCAGCAGCCAAAGAGTACAGGGTGGAAATGAGCAGTTCTTC.

The sample holds a few counts of this clonotype. The V gene is TRBV4-3, the J gene TRBJ2-7; tentative D call: TRBD2 (7 bases). Between the trimmed V and J ends, which lost 4 bases and 6 bases, there was a span of 19 bases. This CDR3 has 15 amino acids. CDR1 and CDR2 (germline): LGHNA, YSLEER. This CDR3 is CASSRDTGGSAEQYF. The CDR3 DNA reads as TGCGCCAGCAGCCGGGACACGGGAGGCTCAGCCGAGCAGTACTTC.

This chain connects TRBV5-1 to TRBJ2-3; D is ambiguous. The CDR3 spans 15 residues. Germline loops: CDR1 SGHRS, CDR2 YFSETQ. Trimming pared 6 bases from V and 1 base from J, leaving 15 bases between. CDR3 protein: CASTFTSAGTDTQYF. The CDR3 region has the DNA TGCGCCAGCACGTTTACCAGCGCTGGCACAGATACGCAGTATTTT.

This clonotype was counted ten times or more. The rearrangement links TRBV9 to TRBJ2-1; 8 positions match TRBD1. The CDR3 runs 16 residues. After removal of 4 bases from V and 2 bases from J, the junction contained 8 bases not matched to a gene. Germline V gene data show CDR1 as SGDLS and CDR2 as YYNGEE. The CDR3 DNA reads TGTGCCAGCAGCCCTCAGGGGGCCGGAGCCTACAATGAGCAGTTCTTC. It is translated as CASSPQGAGAYNEQFF.

The V call is TRBV20-1, the J call TRBJ2-7; 11 positions match TRBD2. Trimming at V came to 6 bases and at J to 2 bases, leaving 6 bases not matched to a gene. This CDR3 is 14 amino acids long. The germline CDR1 and CDR2 sequences are DFQATT and SNEGSKA (reference sequence). The CDR3 spells CSAPVAGGPYEQYF. The DNA of the CDR3 is TGCAGTGCCCCAGTAGCGGGAGGGCCCTACGAGCAGTACTTC.

This clonotype was counted only a few times. V is TRBV3-1 and J is TRBJ2-2; 10 bases agree with TRBD2. V shed 3 bases, J shed 3 bases, and the junction held 7 bases outside the gene matches. Germline lookup yields CDR1 LGHDT and CDR2 YNNKEL (reference sequence). The CDR3 is 17 residues long. Written as DNA, the CDR3 is TGTGCCAGCAGCCACGGAGCGGGAGGGCGTTACACCGGGGAGCTGTTTTTT. Protein product: CASSHGAGGRYTGELFF.